This T cell receptor (beta chain) was identified in a study of blood T cell repertoires in COVID-19. Study-wide background: Acute and convalescent COVID-19 specimens originated in the United States, Italy and Spain. From T cells, B-cell-depleted T cells, or PBMCs came the material, which was cDNA or gDNA.

In the study's own analysis: Reference gene primers were amplified, and this amplification served to estimate nucleated cell counts. Sequencing was performed with immunoSEQ multiplex PCR; in TCRdb, only in-frame clones are kept and a portion is missing. V and J calls and clone size are as listed in that table; D and trimming were resolved from the DNA. The sample carries 200,000 to 250,000 clones, approximately 90% recorded once. The V gene's germline CDR1 is MGHRA and CDR2 YSYEKL. Deletions cut 0 bases from V and 0 bases from J, with 21 bases between. The CDR3 consists of 21 residues. The receptor's source is a young woman who had recovered from COVID-19. The chain recombines TRBV4-1 with TRBJ2-6; D remains ambiguous. Input material: peripheral blood. The CDR3 loop reads CASSQDELGETSLSGANVLTF. CDR3 DNA sequence: TGCGCCAGCAGCCAAGATGAGTTGGGTGAGACAAGCCTCTCTGGGGCCAACGTCCTGACTTTC.